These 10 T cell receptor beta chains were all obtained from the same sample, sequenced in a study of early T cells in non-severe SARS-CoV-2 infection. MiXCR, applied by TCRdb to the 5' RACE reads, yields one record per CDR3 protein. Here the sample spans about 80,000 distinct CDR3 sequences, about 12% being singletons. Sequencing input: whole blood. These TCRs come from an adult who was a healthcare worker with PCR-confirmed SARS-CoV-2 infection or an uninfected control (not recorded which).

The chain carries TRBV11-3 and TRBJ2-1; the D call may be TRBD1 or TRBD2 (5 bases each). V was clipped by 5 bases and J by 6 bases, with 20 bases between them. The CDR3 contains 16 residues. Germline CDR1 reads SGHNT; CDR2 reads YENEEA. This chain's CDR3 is CASSPRGLARPNEQFF. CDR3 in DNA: TGTGCCAGCAGCCCGAGGGGCCTAGCCCGTCCCAATGAGCAGTTCTTC.

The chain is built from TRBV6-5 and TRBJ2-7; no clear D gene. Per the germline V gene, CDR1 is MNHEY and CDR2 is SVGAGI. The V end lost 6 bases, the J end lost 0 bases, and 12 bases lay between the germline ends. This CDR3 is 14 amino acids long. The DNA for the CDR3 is TGTGCCAGCAGCCCCTCCAGAAGCTCCTACGAGCAGTACTTC. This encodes CASSPSRSSYEQYF.

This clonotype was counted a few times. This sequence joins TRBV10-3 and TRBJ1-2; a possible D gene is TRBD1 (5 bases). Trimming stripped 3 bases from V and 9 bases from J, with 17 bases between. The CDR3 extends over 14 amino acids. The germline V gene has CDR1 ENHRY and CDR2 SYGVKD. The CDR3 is CAISEGGQGDRYTF. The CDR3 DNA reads TGTGCCATCAGTGAAGGAGGGCAGGGTGATCGCTACACCTTC.

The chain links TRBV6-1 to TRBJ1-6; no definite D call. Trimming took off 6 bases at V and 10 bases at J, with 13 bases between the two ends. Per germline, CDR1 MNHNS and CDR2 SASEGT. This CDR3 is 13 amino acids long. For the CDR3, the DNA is TGTGCCAGCAGGCGGCCTATGGGCTCACCCCTCCACTTT. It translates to CASRRPMGSPLHF.

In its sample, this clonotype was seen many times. The CDR3 DNA is TGCAGCGTTGAGTCAACAGGGGGCCCGGGAGATACGCAGTATTTT. This translates into CSVESTGGPGDTQYF. The chain recombines TRBV29-1 with TRBJ2-3, with 9 bases fitting TRBD1. This CDR3 is 15 amino acids long. From germline, CDR1 is SQVTM and CDR2 ANQGSEA. V lost 3 bases and J lost 5; bases outside the gene matches: 9.

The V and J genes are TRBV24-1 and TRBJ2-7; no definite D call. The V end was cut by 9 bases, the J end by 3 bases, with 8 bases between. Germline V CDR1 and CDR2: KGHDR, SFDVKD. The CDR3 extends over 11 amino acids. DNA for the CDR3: TGTGCCACCCCACAAGTCTACGAGCAGTACTTC. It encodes CATPQVYEQYF.

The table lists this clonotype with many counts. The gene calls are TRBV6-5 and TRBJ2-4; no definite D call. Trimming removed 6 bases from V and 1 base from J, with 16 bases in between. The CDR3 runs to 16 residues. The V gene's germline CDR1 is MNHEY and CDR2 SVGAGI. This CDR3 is CASSSILLNAKNIQYF. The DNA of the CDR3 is TGTGCCAGCAGCTCCATATTGTTGAATGCCAAAAACATTCAGTACTTC.

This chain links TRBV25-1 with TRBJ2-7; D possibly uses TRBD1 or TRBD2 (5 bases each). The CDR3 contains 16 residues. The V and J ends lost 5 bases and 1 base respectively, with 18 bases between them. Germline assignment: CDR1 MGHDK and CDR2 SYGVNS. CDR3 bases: TGTGCCAGCAGTATCTCCAAGAGGGGCGGATCCTACGAGCAGTACTTC. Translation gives CASSISKRGGSYEQYF.

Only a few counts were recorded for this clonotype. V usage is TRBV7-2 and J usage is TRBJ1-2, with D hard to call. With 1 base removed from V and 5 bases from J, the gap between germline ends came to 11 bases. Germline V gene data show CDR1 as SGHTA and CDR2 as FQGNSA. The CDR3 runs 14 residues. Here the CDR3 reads CASSLVRAGYGYTF. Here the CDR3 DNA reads TGTGCCAGCAGCTTAGTGAGGGCGGGATATGGCTACACCTTC.

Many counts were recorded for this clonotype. The CDR3 protein is CASSSRASGTVTDTQYF. The CDR3 nucleotides read TGTGCCAGCAGCTCCCGGGCCAGCGGCACCGTCACAGATACGCAGTATTTT. The rearrangement links TRBV11-3 to TRBJ2-3, with a tentative D call TRBD2 (5 bases). This CDR3 has 17 amino acids. Germline-derived CDR1 and CDR2 are SGHNT and YENEEA. V was cut by 4 bases and J by 2 bases, with 19 bases left in between.